The rows below give T cell receptor beta chains drawn from one sample of a study of blood T cell repertoires in COVID-19. Some clones are missing from TCRdb's copy, which holds only in-frame ones; the method was immunoSEQ multiplex PCR. The sample includes fewer than 120,000 clones, 75% to 85% seen only once; the top ten take 16%. Sequencing was performed on peripheral blood. The receptor source for this set is a woman in her sixties with acute or convalescent COVID-19. CDR3s include the opening cysteine and the closing phenylalanine or tryptophan. The D gene is left open where the match is weak. Clone size is stated in some rows and not others, as once, few, many or a class when expanded.

abundance,j_gene,v_gene,d_gene,CDR3nt,CDR3aa
NA,TRBJ2-5,TRBV7-9,NA,TGTGCCAGCAGCTTCACGGTCGGGACCCAGTACTTC,CASSFTVGTQYF
NA,TRBJ1-1,TRBV9,NA,TGTGCCAGCAGCGTTGGCCAGGGAAACACTGAAGCTTTCTTT,CASSVGQGNTEAFF
NA,TRBJ2-7,TRBV5-4,NA,TGTGCCAGCAGCTTGCAAGGGGCCCCGGGTGAGCAGTACTTC,CASSLQGAPGEQYF
NA,TRBJ2-3,TRBV19,NA,TGTGCCAGTAGTATAGAGCGGGGGCGCACAGATACGCAGTATTTT,CASSIERGRTDTQYF
NA,TRBJ1-6,TRBV29-1,TRBD1,TGCAGCGTCTCGACAGGGATAAAGTCACCCCTCCACTTT,CSVSTGIKSPLHF
NA,TRBJ2-2,TRBV7-6,NA,TGTGCCAGCAGCTTAGAAACAGGGTCGAACACCGGGGAGCTGTTTTTT,CASSLETGSNTGELFF
NA,TRBJ2-5,TRBV6-5,TRBD1,TGTGCCAGCAGTCAGGGGGCGGGAGAGACCCAGTACTTC,CASSQGAGETQYF
NA,TRBJ1-3,TRBV15,NA,TGTGCCACCAGCAGAGATATAACATCTGGAAACACCATATATTTT,CATSRDITSGNTIYF
few,TRBJ1-4,TRBV18,NA,TGTGCCAGCTCACCACCAAGGGGCGAAGAAAAACTGTTTTTT,CASSPPRGEEKLFF
NA,TRBJ2-6,TRBV6-5,TRBD1,TGTGCCGTTGGGACAGGCGATTCTGGGGCCAACGTCCTGACTTTC,CAVGTGDSGANVLTF
NA,TRBJ2-7,TRBV12-3/TRBV12-4,TRBD1,TGTGCCAGCAGTATCACAGGGGCCGAGCAGTACTTC,CASSITGAEQYF
few,TRBJ2-3,TRBV5-6,TRBD2,TGTGCCAGCTCTTCTAGCGGGGGGAGCACAGATACGCAGTATTTT,CASSSSGGSTDTQYF
NA,TRBJ1-2,TRBV19,NA,TGTGCCAGTAGTCCGCAGGGGACCCCAAATGGCTACACCTTC,CASSPQGTPNGYTF
NA,TRBJ2-7,TRBV5-6,NA,TGTGCCGGCCAGTTCGCCAACTCCTACGAGCAGTACTTC,CAGQFANSYEQYF
once,TRBJ2-1,TRBV6-1,TRBD2,TGTGCCAGCAGTGGCCCATCTCTAGCGGGGGGGCAAAATGAGCAGTTCTTC,CASSGPSLAGGQNEQFF
NA,TRBJ2-7,TRBV30,NA,TGTGCCTGGAGCCCGGGGGGCCAGCCCTACGAGCAGTACTTC,CAWSPGGQPYEQYF